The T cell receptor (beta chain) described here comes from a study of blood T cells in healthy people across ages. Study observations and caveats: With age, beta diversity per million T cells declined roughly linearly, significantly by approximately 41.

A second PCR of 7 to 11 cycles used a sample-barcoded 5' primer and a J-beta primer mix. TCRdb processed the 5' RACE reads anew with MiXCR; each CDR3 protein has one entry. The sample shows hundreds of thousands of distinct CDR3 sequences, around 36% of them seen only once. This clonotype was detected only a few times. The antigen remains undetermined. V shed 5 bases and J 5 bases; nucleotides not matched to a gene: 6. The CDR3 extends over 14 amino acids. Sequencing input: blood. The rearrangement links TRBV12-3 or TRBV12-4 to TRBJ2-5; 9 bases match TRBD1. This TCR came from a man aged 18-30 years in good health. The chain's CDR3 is CASSVQQGAETQYF. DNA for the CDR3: TGTGCCAGCAGTGTCCAACAGGGGGCGGAGACCCAGTACTTC.